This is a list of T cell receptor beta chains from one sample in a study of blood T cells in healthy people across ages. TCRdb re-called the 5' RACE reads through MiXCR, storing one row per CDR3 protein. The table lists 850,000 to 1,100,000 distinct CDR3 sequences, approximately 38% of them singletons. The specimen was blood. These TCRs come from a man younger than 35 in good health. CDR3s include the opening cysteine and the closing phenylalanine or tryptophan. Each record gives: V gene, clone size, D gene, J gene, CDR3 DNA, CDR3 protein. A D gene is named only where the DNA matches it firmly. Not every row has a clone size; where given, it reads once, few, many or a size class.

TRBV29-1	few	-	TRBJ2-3	TGCAGCGTTGAAAACCGATTCACAGATACGCAGTATTTT	CSVENRFTDTQYF
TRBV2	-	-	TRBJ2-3	TGTGCCAGCAGTGAAGCCGGCGGGGCCACGGGAGATACGCAGTATTTT	CASSEAGGATGDTQYF
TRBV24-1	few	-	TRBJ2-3	TGTGCCACCAGTGACCCCCGGCAGGATACGCAGTATTTT	CATSDPRQDTQYF
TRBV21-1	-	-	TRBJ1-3	TGTGCCAGCGCCAGAGGCGGCTCTGGAAACACCATATATTTT	CASARGGSGNTIYF
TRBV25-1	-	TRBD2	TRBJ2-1	TGTGCCAGCAGTCACCCCAAACCTAGCGGGGGGCACAATGAGCAGTTCTTC	CASSHPKPSGGHNEQFF
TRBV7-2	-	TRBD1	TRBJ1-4	TGTGCCAGCAGCTCAGGGGGTCGGGAAAATGAAAAACTGTTTTTT	CASSSGGRENEKLFF
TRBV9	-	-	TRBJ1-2	TGTGCCAGCAGCGTAGAAGGGTCTGGCTACACCTTC	CASSVEGSGYTF
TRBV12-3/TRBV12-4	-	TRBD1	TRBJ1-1	TGTGCCAGCAGTTTGTCAGGGGGCTGGGGCACTGAAGCTTTCTTT	CASSLSGGWGTEAFF
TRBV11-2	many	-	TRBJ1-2	TGTGCCAGCAGCTCACAGGCAAACTATGGCTACACCTTC	CASSSQANYGYTF
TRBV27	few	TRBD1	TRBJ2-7	TGTGCCAGCAGTCGACAGGGGTGGAATGAGCAGTACTTC	CASSRQGWNEQYF
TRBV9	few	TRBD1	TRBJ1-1	TGTGCCAGCAGCGTAGACCAGGGGGCAGCTGAAGCTTTCTTT	CASSVDQGAAEAFF
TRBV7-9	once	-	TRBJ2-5	TGTACCAGCAGAACTGGGAACAGCGAGAGGACCCAGTACTTC	CTSRTGNSERTQYF
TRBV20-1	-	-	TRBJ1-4	TGCAGTGCTGGCGGGCAGGAAAAACTGTTTTTT	CSAGGQEKLFF
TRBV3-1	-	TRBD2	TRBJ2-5	TGTGCCAGCAGCCAAGAGCCTAGCGGGGGACAAGAGACCCAGTACTTC	CASSQEPSGGQETQYF
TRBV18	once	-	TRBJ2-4	TGTGCCAGCTCACCGTCTGAAGGAGCCAAAAACATTCAGTACTTC	CASSPSEGAKNIQYF
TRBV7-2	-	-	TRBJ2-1	TGTGCCAGCAGCTTAGCAGGGACCGAGTCCTACAATGAGCAGTTCTTC	CASSLAGTESYNEQFF
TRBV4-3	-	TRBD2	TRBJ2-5	TGCGCCAGCAGCCAAACGCCCACTAGCGGAAATGAGCAGTACTTC	CASSQTPTSGNEQYF
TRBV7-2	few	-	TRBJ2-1	TGTGCCAGCAGCGTAGCACTAAGGAATGAGCAGTTCTTC	CASSVALRNEQFF
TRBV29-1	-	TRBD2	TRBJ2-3	TGCAGCGTTGTGACTAGCGGGGGGGGGGATACGCAGTATTTT	CSVVTSGGGDTQYF
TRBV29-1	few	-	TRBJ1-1	TGCAGCGTTGAACAGGGGTCCACTGAAGCTTTCTTT	CSVEQGSTEAFF
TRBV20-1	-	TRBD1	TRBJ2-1	TGCAGTGCCAAATCTTCTAGACAGGGATATGAGCAGTTCTTC	CSAKSSRQGYEQFF
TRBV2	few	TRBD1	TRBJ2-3	TGTGCCAGCAGTGGGACAGGGAGAACAGATACGCAGTATTTT	CASSGTGRTDTQYF
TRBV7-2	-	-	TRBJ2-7	TGTGCCAGCAGCTCCACAGGGCCTCAGGTCTACGAGCAGTACTTC	CASSSTGPQVYEQYF
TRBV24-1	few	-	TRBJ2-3	TGTGCCACCAGTCTGCAGGGAAGCACAGATACGCAGTATTTT	CATSLQGSTDTQYF
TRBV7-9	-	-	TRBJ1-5	TGTGCCAGCAGCTACACCGATAGCAATCAGCCCCAGCATTTT	CASSYTDSNQPQHF
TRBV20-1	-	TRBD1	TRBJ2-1	TGCAGTGCTTATGCAGGGGGCGAGTGGAATGAGCAGTTCTTC	CSAYAGGEWNEQFF
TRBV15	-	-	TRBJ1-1	TGTGCCACCCCGAATGAAAGACAGCCGAAGAACACTGAAGCTTTCTTT	CATPNERQPKNTEAFF
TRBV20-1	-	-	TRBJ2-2	TGCAGTGCTCCCAGGCGGGACTCGAACACCGGGGAGCTGTTTTTT	CSAPRRDSNTGELFF
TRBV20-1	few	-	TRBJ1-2	TGCAGTGCTAGAGTCCAGATAAACTATGGCTACACCTTC	CSARVQINYGYTF
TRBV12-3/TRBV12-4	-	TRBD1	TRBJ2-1	TGTGCCAGCAGTTTATCGGGCAGGGGGCTTGATTACAATGAGCAGTTCTTC	CASSLSGRGLDYNEQFF
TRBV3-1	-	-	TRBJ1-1	TGTGCCAGCAGCCAAGGCGCTGGGAGGAAGGCTTTCTTT	CASSQGAGRKAFF
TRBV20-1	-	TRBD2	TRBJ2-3	TGCAGTGCTCCCCCGACTAGCGGGGACACAGATACGCAGTATTTT	CSAPPTSGDTDTQYF
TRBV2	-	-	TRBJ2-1	TGTGCCAGCAGCGTCACAATGGGTTCCTACGAGCAGTTCTTC	CASSVTMGSYEQFF
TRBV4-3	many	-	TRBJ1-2	TGCGCCAGCAGCCAGGACGCTGGAGGATCTTATGGCTACACCTTC	CASSQDAGGSYGYTF
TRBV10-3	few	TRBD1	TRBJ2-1	TGTGCCATCAGTGTGTCAGGGGGCAACTACAATGAGCAGTTCTTC	CAISVSGGNYNEQFF